This passage covers 4 T cell receptor delta chains from one sample sequenced in a study of gamma-delta chains in newborns, infants, children. TCRdb re-processed the reads via CATT. The repertoire holds thousands of delta-chain clones, with approximately 3.5% as singletons. The sample comprised blood. The receptors derive from a child who was a newborn, infant or young child, either healthy, febrile or measles-vaccinated (not recorded which).

In the case of this clone: A read error likely explains why the TCRdb protein, taken from a much larger clone, differs from this DNA's translation at residue 14; the protein shown is translated from the DNA. The CDR3 spells CACDERPTGIRWDIRQMFF. The CDR3 DNA follows: TGTGCCTGTGACGAGAGACCTACGGGGATACGCTGGGACATCCGACAGATGTTTTTC. V usage is TRDV2 and J usage is TRDJ3; 9 bases match TRDD3. The CDR3 is 19 residues long. Germline CDR1 GEAIGNYY, CDR2 EKD.

A note on this clone: The TCRdb record carries a much larger clone's protein, which differs from this DNA's translation at residue 15; a read error is the likely cause, and the protein listed here is the DNA translation. The CDR3 DNA follows: TGTGCTCTTGGGGATAGACTAGTAACTGGGGGAATCCGACAGAGGTTTTTC. This encodes CALGDRLVTGGIRQRFF. This chain links TRDV1 with TRDJ3, with 9 bases fitting TRDD3. The CDR3 is 17 amino acids. The germline CDR1 and CDR2 sequences are TSWWSYY and QGS.

This clone was detected a few times. The TCRdb record carries a much larger clone's protein, which differs from this DNA's translation at residue 10; a read error is the likely cause, and the protein listed here is the DNA translation. This sequence joins TRDV2 and TRDJ3; 7 bases map to TRDD3. Trimming at V came to 3 bases and at J to 2 bases, leaving 12 bases not matched to a gene. Germline V lookup: CDR1 GEAIGNYY, CDR2 EKD. CDR3 length: 19 amino acids. The CDR3 protein is CACDRRGIPSPWDTRQMFF. In nucleotides, the CDR3 is TGTGCCTGTGACCGTCGGGGGATCCCCTCACCCTGGGACACCCGACAGATGTTTTTC.

This clone occurred a few times. A much more abundant neighbour one base away suggests this may be a read error. This chain connects TRDV1 to TRDJ1, with 11 bases fitting TRDD3. Per the germline V gene, CDR1 is TSWWSYY and CDR2 is QGS. The trim removed 0 bases at V and 0 bases at J, leaving 27 bases unmatched. CDR3 size: 25 residues. CDR3 in DNA: TGTGCTCTTGGGGAACTCTCATTTCGAATGGGGGATACGCCAGGAGCCCCCGGGTACACCGATAAACTCATCTTT. This gives the protein CALGELSFRMGDTPGAPGYTDKLIF.